This TCR beta chain was recorded in a study of shared clonotypes between healthy human individuals. Sequencing was performed with immunoSEQ multiplex PCR; in TCRdb, only in-frame clones are kept and a portion is missing. The table includes roughly 2 million clones, approximately 96% detected once. The CDR3 sequence is 13 residues long. CDR1 is GTSNPN, CDR2 SVGIG, per germline (reference sequence). V dropped 0 bases and J dropped 10; count of bases not matched to a gene: 7. Sequences were obtained from naive CD4+ T cells sorted from blood. The subset was: CD45RA+ positively selected. The chain combines TRBV30 with TRBJ1-2, with 8 bases that match TRBD1. The TCR comes from a man aged 18-30 years in good health. The CDR3 DNA reads as TGTGCCTGGAGTGTCATCGGACAGGGACCCTACACCTTC. Protein sequence: CAWSVIGQGPYTF. Variable domain in full (rest from reference TRBV30 and TRBJ1-2): SQTIHQWPATLVQPVGSPLSLECTVEGTSNPNLYWYRQAAGRGLQLLFYSVGIGQISSEVPQNLSASRPQDRQFILSSKKLLLSDSGFYLCAWSVIGQGPYTFGSGTRLTVV.